These T cell receptor beta chains were read from a single sample in a study of identical twins. TCRdb processed the 5' RACE reads anew with MiXCR; each CDR3 protein has one entry. The sample has hundreds of thousands of distinct CDR3 sequences; 12% are singletons. Separately, the same data were catalogued under a study of yellow fever vaccine responses in identical twins.

The sequenced sample was PBMCs. The origin of the receptors is a woman under 30 in good health. The CDR3 runs from the conserved cysteine through the conserved F or W. A D gene is named only where the DNA matches it firmly. Clone size, where shown, is once, few, many, or a class for clones that have expanded.

j_call: TRBJ1-1
d_call: TRBD1
clone_size: few
v_call: TRBV6-5
cdr3_length: 17
cdr3_aa: CASSYSGRGLLNTEAFF
cdr3_nt: TGTGCCAGCAGTTACTCTGGCAGGGGGCTTCTGAACACTGAAGCTTTCTTT

j_call: TRBJ2-7
d_call: TRBD2
clone_size: few
v_call: TRBV5-1
cdr3_length: 14
cdr3_aa: CASSPGTSVREQYF
cdr3_nt: TGCGCCAGCAGCCCCGGGACTAGCGTCAGGGAGCAGTACTTC

j_call: TRBJ2-5
d_call: -
clone_size: -
v_call: TRBV14
cdr3_length: 14
cdr3_aa: CASSQGPIQETQYF
cdr3_nt: TGTGCCAGCAGCCAGGGACCGATCCAAGAGACCCAGTACTTC

j_call: TRBJ1-4
d_call: TRBD1
clone_size: -
v_call: TRBV6-5
cdr3_length: 14
cdr3_aa: CASSYRDSNEKLFF
cdr3_nt: TGTGCCAGCAGTTACAGGGACAGTAATGAAAAACTGTTTTTT

j_call: TRBJ2-7
d_call: -
clone_size: -
v_call: TRBV14
cdr3_length: 15
cdr3_aa: CASSQDRFSHYEQYF
cdr3_nt: TGTGCCAGCAGCCAGGATCGTTTTAGCCACTACGAGCAGTACTTC

j_call: TRBJ1-2
d_call: -
clone_size: -
v_call: TRBV28
cdr3_length: 14
cdr3_aa: CASYRGESNYGYTF
cdr3_nt: TGTGCCAGTTACCGAGGGGAGTCTAACTATGGCTACACCTTC

j_call: TRBJ2-7
d_call: -
clone_size: few
v_call: TRBV7-6
cdr3_length: 13
cdr3_aa: CASSPGLNYEQYF
cdr3_nt: TGTGCCAGCAGTCCGGGACTTAATTACGAGCAGTACTTC

j_call: TRBJ2-2
d_call: -
clone_size: few
v_call: TRBV28
cdr3_length: 15
cdr3_aa: CASSPVVVNTGELFF
cdr3_nt: TGTGCCAGCAGTCCCGTGGTCGTGAACACCGGGGAGCTGTTTTTT

j_call: TRBJ2-3
d_call: TRBD2
clone_size: -
v_call: TRBV29-1
cdr3_length: 14
cdr3_aa: CSVVGGSVTDTQYF
cdr3_nt: TGCAGCGTTGTCGGCGGGAGTGTTACAGATACGCAGTATTTT

j_call: TRBJ2-2
d_call: TRBD2
clone_size: -
v_call: TRBV5-1
cdr3_length: 16
cdr3_aa: CASSPGGLAGAGELFF
cdr3_nt: TGCGCCAGCAGCCCGGGGGGCCTAGCGGGAGCCGGGGAGCTGTTTTTT

j_call: TRBJ2-1
d_call: -
clone_size: -
v_call: TRBV7-3
cdr3_length: 15
cdr3_aa: CASSSQGGPYNEQFF
cdr3_nt: TGTGCCAGCAGCTCCCAGGGGGGCCCTTACAATGAGCAGTTCTTC

j_call: TRBJ2-7
d_call: TRBD2
clone_size: few
v_call: TRBV5-1
cdr3_length: 13
cdr3_aa: CASSSLAEYEQYF
cdr3_nt: TGCGCCAGCAGCTCCCTAGCGGAATACGAGCAGTACTTC

j_call: TRBJ2-1
d_call: -
clone_size: -
v_call: TRBV3-1
cdr3_length: 15
cdr3_aa: CASSQGGYSYNEQFF
cdr3_nt: TGTGCCAGCAGCCAAGGAGGTTACTCCTACAATGAGCAGTTCTTC

j_call: TRBJ2-7
d_call: TRBD2
clone_size: few
v_call: TRBV10-2
cdr3_length: 13
cdr3_aa: CASRGGRLNEQYF
cdr3_nt: TGCGCCAGCAGGGGCGGGAGGCTAAACGAGCAGTACTTC

j_call: TRBJ2-1
d_call: -
clone_size: few
v_call: TRBV24-1
cdr3_length: 17
cdr3_aa: CATSDPDGQSSYNEQFF
cdr3_nt: TGTGCCACCAGTGACCCGGACGGACAGAGCTCCTACAATGAGCAGTTCTTC

j_call: TRBJ1-3
d_call: -
clone_size: few
v_call: TRBV6-6
cdr3_length: 16
cdr3_aa: CASSGEAAYSGNTIYF
cdr3_nt: TGTGCCAGCAGCGGGGAGGCAGCTTACTCTGGAAACACCATATATTTT

j_call: TRBJ1-6
d_call: -
clone_size: -
v_call: TRBV12-5
cdr3_length: 14
cdr3_aa: CASAIGTPGSPLHF
cdr3_nt: TGTGCTAGTGCTATTGGGACGCCTGGTTCACCCCTCCACTTT

j_call: TRBJ2-7
d_call: -
clone_size: few
v_call: TRBV7-9
cdr3_length: 15
cdr3_aa: CASRGWTQSAPEQYF
cdr3_nt: TGTGCCAGCAGGGGATGGACGCAGTCGGCTCCCGAGCAGTACTTC

j_call: TRBJ2-5
d_call: TRBD2
clone_size: few
v_call: TRBV3-1
cdr3_length: 17
cdr3_aa: CASSQDPGTSGRETQYF
cdr3_nt: TGTGCCAGCAGCCAAGACCCCGGGACTAGCGGGAGGGAGACCCAGTACTTC

j_call: TRBJ2-1
d_call: TRBD1
clone_size: -
v_call: TRBV19
cdr3_length: 16
cdr3_aa: CASSIEGGQGYNEQFF
cdr3_nt: TGTGCCAGTAGTATAGAGGGGGGACAGGGATACAATGAGCAGTTCTTC